This T cell receptor (beta chain) is from a study of identical twins. This clonotype was counted a few times. Its cognate antigen is unknown. The CDR3 covers 17 residues. Germline CDR1 and CDR2: SGHDN and FVKESK. V was shortened by 4 bases and J by 0 bases, with 17 bases between the two germline ends. TCRdb re-called the 5' RACE reads with MiXCR, one entry per CDR3 protein. This table has 750,000 to 950,000 distinct CDR3 sequences, 10% to 15% appearing once. Study-wide results and limits: The study found that models underestimated out-of-frame TCR alpha sharing in monozygotic twins. Partly confounded zero-insertion analyses could result from invariant MAIT and iNKT cells. Fewer insertions characterized abundant cord blood beta clonotypes, whereas memory repertoires showed none.

These same records also appear under a second study, on yellow fever vaccine responses in identical twins. From that second work: Twins' T cell vaccine responses reportedly looked partly convergent, partly personalized.

The clonotype was recovered from a woman aged 18-29 years in good health. Input material: PBMCs. The J gene is TRBJ2-3, the V gene TRBV14; weak D call: TRBD2 (5 bases). The CDR3 is CASSPWRSPISTDTQYF. DNA for the CDR3: TGTGCCAGCAGCCCCTGGAGGTCCCCTATAAGCACAGATACGCAGTATTTT.